A single sample gave rise to the 12 T cell receptor beta chains below, sequenced in a study of T cells expressing NK-cell markers. For each CDR3 protein, TCRdb gives one entry from its re-call of the 5' RACE reads, without DNA. The ten top clones account for roughly 8%, within a sample of roughly 420,000 distinct CDR3 sequences. Sequenced sample: blood T cells: a sorted CD56 or NKG2C T cell subset, CD4+ or CD8+ T cells, or bulk PBMC T cells (not recorded which). The receptors here all came from a woman aged 18-70 years in good health.

This rearrangement joins TRBV7-7 to TRBJ2-1; TCRdb picks TRBD1, but there is no DNA to check that call. The germline V gene has CDR1 SSHAT and CDR2 FNYEAQ (reference sequence). CDR3 length: 16 residues. CDR3 sequence: CASSPLGRDENNEQFF.

The chain links TRBV7-2 to TRBJ2-5; there is no DNA to check the TCRdb D call of TRBD2. Germline values: CDR1 SGHTA, CDR2 FQGNSA. The CDR3 loop spans 17 amino acids. The CDR3 spells CASSSRAAGGYPETQYF.

This chain links TRBV6-2 or TRBV6-3 with TRBJ1-6. Germline V gene data show CDR1 as MNHEY and CDR2 as SVGEGT. The CDR3 is made up of 15 amino acids. The CDR3 loop is CASSFPTDGNSPLHF.

V usage is TRBV21-1 and J usage is TRBJ2-7; the D gene TCRdb calls, TRBD1, cannot be checked with no DNA. TRBV21-1 is termed a pseudogene. CDR3 size: 11 residues. The CDR3: CASYRAYEQYF.

This chain links TRBV7-2 with TRBJ2-3; TCRdb designates TRBD1, a call that cannot be tested without DNA. CDR3 size: 15 residues. Germline assignment: CDR1 SGHTA and CDR2 FQGNSA. The CDR3 here is CASSLGTGYTDTQYF.

The chain uses TRBV30 and TRBJ2-3; TCRdb's D call of TRBD1 is untestable without DNA. The CDR3 is 14 residues long. Germline V lookup: CDR1 GTSNPN, CDR2 SVGIG (reference sequence). The CDR3 loop reads CAWTGGGQADTQYF.

The chain is built from TRBV11-2 and TRBJ2-2; the D call from TCRdb, TRBD1, cannot be confirmed without DNA. The germline V gene encodes CDR1 SGHAT and CDR2 FQNNGV. The CDR3 runs 15 residues. CDR3 amino acids: CASSSATVLGGELFF.

The chain links TRBV27 to TRBJ1-1; TCRdb selects TRBD1, and the lack of DNA leaves this call unchecked. This CDR3 has 12 residues. The V gene's germline CDR1 is MNHEY and CDR2 SMNVEV (reference sequence). CDR3: CASSLGGDEAFF.

This chain's CDR3 is CASSQDRTSFNEQYF. The V and J genes are TRBV4-3 and TRBJ2-7; TCRdb designates TRBD2, a call that cannot be tested without DNA. There are 15 residues in the CDR3. From germline, CDR1 is LGHNA and CDR2 YSLEER.

The chain uses TRBV11-1 and TRBJ2-5; lacking DNA, the TRBD1 call made by TCRdb goes unchecked. CDR1 is SGHAT, CDR2 FQDESV, per germline (reference sequence). The CDR3 loop spans 16 amino acids. The CDR3 sequence: CASSLLAGQGMETQYF.

The chain uses TRBV5-1 and TRBJ1-1; TCRdb returns TRBD1, unconfirmable since there is no DNA. The CDR3 loop spans 14 amino acids. Germline CDR1 reads SGHRS; CDR2 reads YFSETQ. This chain's CDR3 is CASSYDRGGTEAFF.

V is TRBV27 and J is TRBJ1-5; with no DNA, the TCRdb D assignment of TRBD1 cannot be verified. This CDR3 has 14 amino acids. Looked up from germline, CDR1 is MNHEY and CDR2 is SMNVEV (reference sequence). This chain's CDR3 is CASSFQGSNQPQHF.